This T cell receptor (beta chain) emerged from a study of CD8+CD57+ T cells in acquired aplastic anemia. V gave up 2 bases and J gave up 2 bases, with 14 bases separating them. This CDR3 spans 15 amino acids. Germline CDR1 reads SGHKS; CDR2 reads YYEKEE (reference sequence). This clonotype showed up many times. According to the study, genomic DNA was the template for TCR beta VDJ and CDR3 profiling. TCRdb re-analysed the reads in MiXCR, keeping a single row per CDR3 protein. Of about 180,000 distinct CDR3 sequences in the sample, 48% were seen once. Sequencing was done on patients that had shown CD8+CD57+ cell expansion by flow cytometry. Among the patients, all had severe acquired aplastic anemia.

Sequenced sample: sorted CD4+, CD8+, or CD8+CD57+ T cells (not recorded which) from PBMCs. The sequence was collected from a human donor with aplastic anemia. The gene calls are TRBV5-5 and TRBJ2-7, with a possible D match to TRBD2 (5 bases). The CDR3 DNA is TGTGCCAGCAGCTTATCGTCGGGGTGGACCTACGAGCAGTACTTC. It translates to CASSLSSGWTYEQYF.